The 23 T cell receptor beta chains presented below share a single source sample, sequenced in a study of T cell repertoires in cytomegalovirus infection. The antigens for these receptors are not known. TCRdb reanalysed the reads using MiXCR and keeps one entry per CDR3 protein. The top ten hold 73% of the sample, which has 8,000 or so distinct CDR3 sequences, 55% seen once. The source material was PBMCs, sequenced either directly or after in vitro stimulation (not recorded which). The receptors originated from a human donor in good health (CMV status not recorded). Some clones in this sample may be carry-over from other donors' samples.

On this clonotype itself: A much larger clonotype is one base distant, so this may be a read error. The chain is built from TRBV6-8 and TRBJ2-2; D may be TRBD1 (6 bases). From germline, CDR1 is MNHGY and CDR2 SAAAGT. The CDR3 is 15 residues long. V was pared by 10 bases and J by 2 bases, with 17 bases between. The CDR3 loop is CANNLQGPNTGELFF. CDR3 DNA: TGTGCCAACAATCTACAGGGTCCCAACACCGGGGAGCTGTTTTTT.

This chain uses TRBV20-1 with TRBJ1-5; the D is unclear. Trimming took off 3 bases at V and 6 bases at J, with 12 bases between the two ends. The CDR3 totals 13 residues. Looked up from germline, CDR1 is DFQATT and CDR2 is SNEGSKA (reference sequence). The CDR3 reads CSARKFWGQPQHF. CDR3 DNA: TGCAGTGCTAGGAAGTTTTGGGGTCAGCCCCAGCATTTT.

The CDR3 DNA reads TGTGCCAGCAGCTTAGACGCGGACAGGGTCGGTCATCAGCCCCAGCATTTT. Translated: CASSLDADRVGHQPQHF. This chain links TRBV7-8 with TRBJ1-5; 8 positions agree with TRBD1. From germline, CDR1 is SGHVS and CDR2 FQNEAQ. The CDR3 has 17 amino acids. V was clipped by 1 base and J by 5 bases; unmatched bases: 10.

The CDR3: CASSLVHRGNTEAFF. The CDR3 DNA follows: TGTGCCAGCAGTTTAGTTCACAGGGGAAACACTGAAGCTTTCTTT. This chain joins TRBV27 and TRBJ1-1; 7 bases are shared with TRBD1. The V segment lost 2 bases and the J segment 2 bases; nucleotides outside the gene matches: 5. The CDR3 covers 15 residues. In germline, CDR1 is MNHEY, CDR2 SMNVEV (reference sequence).

Turning to this clonotype: The CDR3 carries no conserved terminal phenylalanine or tryptophan, so it likely arises from a read error. The V and J genes are TRBV20-1 and TRBJ1-5; TRBD1 aligns across 8 bases. The CDR3 has 16 amino acids. V was pared by 5 bases and J by 0 bases, with 9 bases of the junction left unmatched. The germline CDR1 and CDR2 sequences are DFQATT and SNEGSKA (reference sequence). CDR3 sequence (DNA): TGCAGTGCTTGTGTCAGGGGGCTTTATAGCAATCAGCCCCAGCATTTG. It yields the protein CSACVRGLYSNQPQHL.

The rearrangement joins TRBV7-9 to TRBJ2-1; the D is unclear. This CDR3 spans 16 amino acids. V was cut by 3 bases and J by 5 bases, with 17 bases left in between. The germline V gene encodes CDR1 SEHNR and CDR2 FQNEAQ (reference sequence). The CDR3 DNA sequence: TGTGCCAGCAGCTTGTTTGTACTATCCACCGACAATGAGCAGTTCTTC. Translated, it gives CASSLFVLSTDNEQFF.

Details on this clonotype: A read error may account for a junction end that differs from germline. The genes are TRBV7-6 and TRBJ2-3; D is unclear. Germline values: CDR1 SGHVS, CDR2 FNYEAQ. The CDR3 sequence is 15 residues long. In DNA form, the CDR3 reads TGTGCCAGCAGCCGAGGACCCGTGAACACATATACGCAGTTTTTT. Amino acid sequence: CASSRGPVNTYTQFF.

The sample holds many counts of this clonotype. The CDR3 region has the DNA TGTGCCAGCAGCTTAGCGAAAGGCTCCGAGCAGTACTTC. Protein sequence: CASSLAKGSEQYF. The chain links TRBV7-6 to TRBJ2-7, with D unresolved. The germline V and J ends were trimmed by 0 bases and 6 bases, with 9 bases remaining between them. This CDR3 comprises 13 residues. CDR1 and CDR2 from the germline V gene are SGHVS and FNYEAQ.

The chain links TRBV12-3 or TRBV12-4 to TRBJ1-2, with TRBD1 matching 7 bases. This CDR3 is 14 amino acids long. In DNA form, the CDR3 reads TGTGCACTCAGCGATACGGGACAGCCCGCTGGCTACACCTTC. Amino acids: CALSDTGQPAGYTF.

This sequence joins TRBV12-5 and TRBJ1-5; no reliable D call. V was pared by 1 base and J by 5 bases, with 12 bases between. The CDR3 runs to 15 residues. Germline CDR1 LGHNT, CDR2 FRNRAP. CDR3 coding DNA: TGTGCTAGTGGTTTGGCAGACGAAGGGCATCAGCCCCAGCATTTT. Protein product: CASGLADEGHQPQHF.

As concerns this clonotype: This is likely a read error, given that the CDR3 carries no conserved phenylalanine or tryptophan at its end. The chain recombines TRBV12-3 or TRBV12-4 with TRBJ1-1; D unclear. The CDR3 has 16 residues. Trimming took 6 bases from V and 4 from J, leaving 21 bases between them. The CDR3 coding sequence is TGTGCCAGCAGCCTCCGGGTTTCCAAACAGTTCACTGAAGCTTTCGTT. Its protein is CASSLRVSKQFTEAFV.

In this sample, this clonotype turned up once. DNA of the CDR3: TGCAGTGCTCGGGACAGGGGGCTTTATAGCAATCAGCACCATCATTTT. As protein: CSARDRGLYSNQHHHF. The chain carries TRBV20-1 and TRBJ1-5; 12 bases fit TRBD1. The V gene end was trimmed by 5 bases and the J gene end by 16 bases; junction bases not matched to a gene: 21. Germline CDR1 reads DFQATT; CDR2 reads SNEGSKA (reference sequence). The CDR3 consists of 16 residues.

This clonotype was observed once. The genes are TRBV11-3 and TRBJ2-1; 8 nucleotides match TRBD2. This CDR3 region has 14 residues. The ends lost 2 bases at V and 6 bases at J; junction bases unmatched: 3. Germline V lookup: CDR1 SGHNT, CDR2 YENEEA. The CDR3 protein is CASSLMSGSNEQFF. The CDR3 DNA reads as TGTGCCAGCAGCTTAATGAGCGGGAGCAATGAGCAGTTCTTC.

This clonotype was seen many times. The rearrangement joins TRBV4-1 to TRBJ1-5; unclear D gene. From germline, CDR1 is MGHRA and CDR2 YSYEKL. V was shortened by 0 bases and J by 3 bases, with 9 bases between the two germline ends. This CDR3 has 15 amino acids. The CDR3 DNA reads as TGCGCCAGCAGCCAAGATCGATCCTACAATCAGCCCCAGCATTTT. This encodes CASSQDRSYNQPQHF.

With respect to this clonotype: The germline gene is not matched at one end of the junction; a read error may be the cause. The chain couples TRBV7-3 to TRBJ2-1; D unresolved. The CDR3 totals 16 residues. Germline values: CDR1 SGHTA, CDR2 FQGTGA. This CDR3 reads CARSWLGISPYNSQFF. DNA for the CDR3: TGTGCCAGGAGCTGGTTGGGAATATCCCCCTACAATTCTCAGTTCTTC.

The chain has TRBV6-5 and TRBJ2-5; D uncertain. This CDR3 spans 14 amino acids. Germline-derived CDR1 and CDR2 are MNHEY and SVGAGI. The V end was cut by 2 bases, the J end by 2 bases, with 9 bases between. The CDR3 DNA reads as TGTGCCAGCAGTTACGGGCCTATTCAAGAGACCCAGTACTTC. Translated: CASSYGPIQETQYF.

Regarding this clonotype: The CDR3 does not end in the conserved phenylalanine or tryptophan, so this is likely a read error. The V call is TRBV7-9, the J call TRBJ2-7; 7 nucleotides line up with TRBD1. Germline loops: CDR1 SEHNR, CDR2 FQNEAQ (reference sequence). The CDR3 runs to 15 residues. This CDR3 reads CASSPEQGSSSEQYL. The CDR3 DNA reads as TGTGCCAGCAGCCCAGAACAGGGGTCCTCCTCCGAGCAGTACTTG.

The chain joins TRBV28 to TRBJ2-1; 7 positions agree with TRBD2. The junction had 12 bases not matched to a gene; V was cut back by 1 base and J by 3 bases. Germline CDR1 reads MDHEN; CDR2 reads SYDVKM. CDR3 length: 18 amino acids. Written as DNA, the CDR3 is TGTGCCAGCAGTTTATTGAAAGGTCTAGCGGCTATCTACAATGAGCAGTTCTTC. It yields the protein CASSLLKGLAAIYNEQFF.

The CDR3 coding sequence is TGTGCCAGCTGCGGTAGACAGGGTTCCAACACCGGGGAGCTGTTTTTT. Its protein product is CASCGRQGSNTGELFF. The chain couples TRBV7-9 to TRBJ2-2; 7 bases fit TRBD1. This CDR3 has 16 residues. Unmatched junction bases numbered 11, after V lost 8 bases and J lost 2 bases. The germline V gene encodes CDR1 SEHNR and CDR2 FQNEAQ (reference sequence).

Comments on this clonotype: The CDR3 does not end in the conserved phenylalanine or tryptophan, so this is likely a read error. The CDR3 DNA reads as TGTGCCTGGAGTGTACAAGAAAAACTGTTTTTG. Translating gives CAWSVQEKLFL. The V and J genes are TRBV30 and TRBJ1-4; D is ambiguous. The CDR3 loop spans 11 amino acids. Per germline, CDR1 GTSNPN and CDR2 SVGIG (reference sequence). Trimming stripped 0 bases from V and 8 bases from J, with 4 bases between.

This CDR3 is CASSLENRNSPLHF. The CDR3 nucleotides are TGTGCCAGCAGCTTAGAGAACAGAAATTCACCCCTCCACTTT. The rearrangement joins TRBV11-2 to TRBJ1-6; no clear D. Germline CDR1 SGHAT, CDR2 FQNNGV. Between the trimmed V and J ends, which lost 0 bases and 7 bases, there was a span of 7 bases. The CDR3 extends over 14 amino acids.

Written as DNA, the CDR3 is TGTGCCAGCAGTCGGAACAGGGGAGGCTATGGCTACACCTTC. Amino acids: CASSRNRGGYGYTF. The rearrangement joins TRBV7-2 to TRBJ1-2; 7 nucleotides line up with TRBD1. CDR3 length equals 14 residues. Germline assignment: CDR1 SGHTA and CDR2 FQGNSA. V lost 6 bases to trimming and J lost 4 bases; unmatched junction nucleotides: 8.

V usage is TRBV4-1 and J usage is TRBJ1-5, with D uncertain. The ends were cut back, 0 bases at V and 7 bases at J, with 13 bases in the middle. Germline CDR1 is MGHRA and CDR2 is YSYEKL. The length of the CDR3 is 15 residues. The CDR3 reads CASSQDAGGRQPQHF. The CDR3 DNA follows: TGCGCCAGCAGCCAAGATGCGGGAGGTCGCCAGCCCCAGCATTTT.